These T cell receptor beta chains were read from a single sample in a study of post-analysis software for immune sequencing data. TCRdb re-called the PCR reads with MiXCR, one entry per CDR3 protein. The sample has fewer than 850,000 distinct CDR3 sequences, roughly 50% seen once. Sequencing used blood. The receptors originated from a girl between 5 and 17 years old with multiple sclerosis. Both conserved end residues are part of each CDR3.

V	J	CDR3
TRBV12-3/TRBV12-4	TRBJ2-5	CASTAGVSWETQYF
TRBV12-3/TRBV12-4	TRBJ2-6	CASSFEAETGANVLTF
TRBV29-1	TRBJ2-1	CSVAGTSGSEQFF
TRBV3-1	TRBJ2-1	CASSPQREFIPNEQFF
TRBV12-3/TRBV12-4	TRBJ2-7	CASSYTGYEQYF
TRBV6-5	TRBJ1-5	CASSYAANQPQHF
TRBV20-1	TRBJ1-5	CSAGRIQGQPQHF
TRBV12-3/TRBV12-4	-	CASSTDSYYEQYF
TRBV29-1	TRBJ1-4	CSVAAANEKLFF
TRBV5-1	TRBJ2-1	CASSLDPTSGITYNEQFF
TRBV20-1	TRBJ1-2	CSARDWAGLPESGYTF
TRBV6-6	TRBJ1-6	CASSSGFSPLHF
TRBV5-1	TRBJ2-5	CASSLTGTPEETQYF
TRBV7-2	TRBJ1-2	CASRLGSQNFNYGYTF
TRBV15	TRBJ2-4	CATSRDNEGLVKNIQYF
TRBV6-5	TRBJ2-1	CASSYSTAGEGQFF
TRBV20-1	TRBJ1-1	CSASATGANTEAFF
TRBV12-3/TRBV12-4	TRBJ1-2	CASSSTRRNYGYTF
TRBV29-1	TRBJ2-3	CSGSRAGRTDTQYF
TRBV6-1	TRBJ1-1	CASTETGRTEAFF
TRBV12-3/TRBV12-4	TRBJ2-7	CASSPSGRATYGQYF
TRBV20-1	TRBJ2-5	CSARDPGVETQYF
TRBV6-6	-	CASMGQAETQYF
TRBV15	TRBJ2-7	CATSRGVQRGVYEQYF
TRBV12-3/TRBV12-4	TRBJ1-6	CASSSPLVLGNSPLHF
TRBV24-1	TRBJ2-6	CATSDFGRSGANVLTF
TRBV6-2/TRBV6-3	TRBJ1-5	CASSYSKGQGDQPQHF
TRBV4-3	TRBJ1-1	CASSQWGQGNTEAFF
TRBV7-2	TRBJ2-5	CASSPAETQYF
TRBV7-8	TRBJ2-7	CASSLFPGGDYEQYF
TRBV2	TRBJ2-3	CASTARNPRGGWTDTQYF
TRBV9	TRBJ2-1	CASSAGANYNEQFF
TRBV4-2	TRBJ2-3	CASSQSLPPDTQYF
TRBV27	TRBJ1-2	CASSPTVSPANYGYTF
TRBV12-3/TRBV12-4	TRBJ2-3	CASSLRGDSTDTEYF
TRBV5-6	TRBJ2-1	CASSPRGGGYNEQFF
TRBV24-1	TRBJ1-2	CATTKGPYGYTF
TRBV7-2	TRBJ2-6	CASSLVVSSGANVLTF
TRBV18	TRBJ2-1	CASSLLAETSNEQFF
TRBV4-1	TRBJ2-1	CASSQEPYDEQFF
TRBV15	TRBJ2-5	CATRASGQETQYF
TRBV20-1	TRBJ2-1	CSARDRGASGRVSSYNEQCF
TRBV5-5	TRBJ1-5	CASSLGLRNQPQHF
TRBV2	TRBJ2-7	CASSGGGGAYEQYF
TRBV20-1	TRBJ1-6	CSASGTATHF
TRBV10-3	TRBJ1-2	CAISEGAAGYGYTF
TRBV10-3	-	CAIMGPVGEQYF
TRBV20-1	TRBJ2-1	CSAVRGNEQFF
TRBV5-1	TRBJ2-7	CASSGRTSGSYEQYF
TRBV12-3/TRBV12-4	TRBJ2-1	CASSFSLAEGTNEQFF
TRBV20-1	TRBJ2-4	CSARVWSLAGPKNIQYF
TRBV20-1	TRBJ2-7	CSARSPGAGQRRQYF
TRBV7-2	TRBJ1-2	CASSLGTGEYGYTF
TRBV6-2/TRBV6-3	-	CASSYGNSGGLYEQYF
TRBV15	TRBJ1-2	CATSRERETNYGYTF
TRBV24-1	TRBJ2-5	CATSDPRGTQETQYF
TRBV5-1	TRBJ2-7	CASSLSGAPVHEQYF
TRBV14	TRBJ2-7	CASSQGVGASYEQYF